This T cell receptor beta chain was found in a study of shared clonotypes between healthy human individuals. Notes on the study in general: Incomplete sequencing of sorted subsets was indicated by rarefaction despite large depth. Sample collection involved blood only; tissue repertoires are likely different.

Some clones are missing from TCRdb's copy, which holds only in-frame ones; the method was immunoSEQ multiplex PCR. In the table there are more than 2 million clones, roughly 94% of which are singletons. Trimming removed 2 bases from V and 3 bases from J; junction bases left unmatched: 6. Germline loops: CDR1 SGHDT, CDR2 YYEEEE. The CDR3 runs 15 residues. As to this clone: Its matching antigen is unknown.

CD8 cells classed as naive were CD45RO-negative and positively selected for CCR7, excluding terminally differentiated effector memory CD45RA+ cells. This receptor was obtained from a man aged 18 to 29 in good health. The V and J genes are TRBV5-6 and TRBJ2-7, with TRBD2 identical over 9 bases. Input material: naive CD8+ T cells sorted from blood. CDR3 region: CASSFGGLAYYEQYF. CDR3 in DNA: TGTGCCAGCAGCTTTGGGGGACTAGCCTACTACGAGCAGTACTTC.